These 31 T cell receptor beta chains were sequenced from one sample in a study of cytomegalovirus exposure and HLA in healthy donors. Researchers ran the PCR with 60 Vbeta and 13 Jbeta primers. Only in-frame clones appear in the TCRdb table, and some are missing; sequencing was by immunoSEQ multiplex PCR. This sample yields 150,000 to 200,000 clones, of which around 80% are seen a single time; roughly 7.8% belongs to the top ten. The material sequenced was PBMCs. These receptors were obtained from a woman aged 40 to 50 in good health and CMV-seropositive.

This sequence joins TRBV30 and TRBJ1-2; D perhaps matches TRBD1 (5 bases). The CDR3 totals 15 residues. Germline CDR1 and CDR2: GTSNPN and SVGIG (reference sequence). The V and J ends lost 0 bases and 8 bases respectively, with 19 bases between them. Here the CDR3 DNA reads TGTGCCTGGAGTGTACGATTTGGGGGGACGCTGGGCTACACCTTC. This sequence encodes CAWSVRFGGTLGYTF.

The gene calls are TRBV10-3 and TRBJ2-7; TRBD1 matches 8 bases. The CDR3 totals 14 residues. Germline CDR1 and CDR2: ENHRY and SYGVKD. The V and J ends lost 6 bases and 1 base, in that order; junction bases with no gene match: 5. The CDR3 DNA reads as TGTGCCATCAGAGCGACAGGGGATTCCTACGAGCAGTACTTC. This translates into CAIRATGDSYEQYF.

This clone was counted a few times. This sequence joins TRBV28 and TRBJ2-5; D is possibly TRBD2 (7 bases). From germline, CDR1 is MDHEN and CDR2 SYDVKM. There are 15 residues in the CDR3. The V gene lost 6 bases and the J gene lost 5 bases, with 19 bases spanning the gap. CDR3 loop: CASRTGGARRETQYF. The CDR3, as DNA: TGTGCCAGCAGGACTGGGGGGGCTCGGCGGGAGACCCAGTACTTC. Looking up the rest from reference TRBV28 and TRBJ2-5 gives the full variable domain: DVKVTQSSRYLVKRTGEKVFLECVQDMDHENMFWYRQDPGLGLRLIYFSYDVKMKEKGDIPEGYSVSREKKERFSLILESASTNQTSMYLCASRTGGARRETQYFGPGTRLLVL.

J is TRBJ1-2 and V is TRBV5-1; TRBD1 aligns across 9 bases. The CDR3 is 15 amino acids. Germline V lookup: CDR1 SGHRS, CDR2 YFSETQ. The V segment lost 4 bases and the J segment 2 bases; nucleotides outside the gene matches: 6. The chain's CDR3 is CASSAGDRVNYGYTF. The CDR3 DNA reads TGCGCCAGCAGCGCTGGGGACAGGGTCAACTATGGCTACACCTTC.

This chain links TRBV5-5 with TRBJ2-5; no clear D gene. The V end lost 1 base, the J end lost 5 bases, and 9 bases lay between the germline ends. The CDR3 totals 13 residues. Looked up from germline, CDR1 is SGHKS and CDR2 is YYEKEE (reference sequence). The CDR3 DNA sequence: TGTGCCAGCAGCTTGTCTCTATGGGAGACCCAGTACTTC. Its protein is CASSLSLWETQYF.

The rearrangement uses TRBV29-1 and TRBJ2-3; perhaps TRBD1 as D (5 bases). CDR1 is SQVTM and CDR2 is ANQGSEA in the germline V gene. Trimming removed 4 bases at V and 1 base at J, with 15 bases between. This CDR3 comprises 15 residues. The CDR3: CSVGSRRVGTDTQYF. In nucleotides, the CDR3 is TGCAGCGTTGGTAGCCGCAGGGTGGGCACAGATACGCAGTATTTT.

The V gene is TRBV19, the J gene TRBJ1-1, with D perhaps matching TRBD1 (5 bases). The CDR3 extends over 18 amino acids. CDR1 and CDR2 (germline): LNHDA, SQIVND (reference sequence). V lost 3 bases and J 1 base, leaving 21 bases between the germline ends. The CDR3 sequence is CASSIKSGRRVPNTEAFF. The CDR3 DNA reads as TGTGCCAGTAGTATCAAGTCAGGGAGGCGGGTTCCGAACACTGAAGCTTTCTTT.

This rearrangement joins TRBV19 to TRBJ1-5; 11 bases align to TRBD1. The CDR3 extends over 18 amino acids. Trimming removed 5 bases from V and 2 bases from J; junction bases left unmatched: 11. Germline CDR1 is LNHDA and CDR2 is SQIVND (reference sequence). CDR3 sequence: CASSRGQGVPMGNQPQHF. The CDR3 nucleotides read TGTGCCAGTAGTCGGGGACAGGGGGTGCCTATGGGCAATCAGCCCCAGCATTTT.

This chain joins TRBV30 and TRBJ1-4; 8 bases are shared with TRBD1. This CDR3 contains 13 residues. Germline CDR1 is GTSNPN and CDR2 is SVGIG (reference sequence). Losses at the gene ends were 7 bases for V and 0 bases for J; bases not matched to a gene: 1. The CDR3 is CALTGATNEKLFF. The CDR3 coding sequence is TGTGCCTTGACAGGGGCAACTAATGAAAAACTGTTTTTT.

This clone occurred once. V gene TRBV19 combines with J gene TRBJ1-4; 7 bases fit TRBD1. V shed 3 bases and J 0 bases; nucleotides not matched to a gene: 7. CDR1 is LNHDA and CDR2 is SQIVND in the germline V gene (reference sequence). This CDR3 has 17 residues. The CDR3: CASSIGTGDATNEKLFF. CDR3 DNA sequence: TGTGCCAGTAGTATCGGAACAGGGGATGCAACTAATGAAAAACTGTTTTTT.

The chain combines TRBV27 with TRBJ2-7; D is possibly TRBD2 (5 bases). The CDR3 has 14 amino acids. The germline V gene has CDR1 MNHEY and CDR2 SMNVEV (reference sequence). V was trimmed by 10 bases and J by 2 bases, leaving 18 bases between them. CDR3 residues: CATMGGLVPYEQYF. In nucleotides, the CDR3 is TGTGCCACCATGGGCGGGCTAGTCCCCTACGAGCAGTACTTC.

The chain couples TRBV6-5 to TRBJ1-2, with a weak D call TRBD1 (6 bases). CDR3 size: 14 residues. The V gene's germline CDR1 is MNHEY and CDR2 SVGAGI. With 11 bases removed from V and 7 bases from J, the gap between germline ends came to 23 bases. The CDR3 region has the DNA TGTGCCGTCCGGGGGGCCGAGGGGTTAGGTGGCTACACCTTC. It codes for CAVRGAEGLGGYTF.

To note about this clone: One end of the junction is discordant with germline, which a read error may explain. This chain joins TRBV7-9 and TRBJ2-1; 16 bases fit TRBD2. Per germline, CDR1 SEHNR and CDR2 FQNEAQ (reference sequence). CDR3 length: 17 amino acids. The chain's CDR3 is CSSSLGAGTSGREEQFF. As DNA, the CDR3 is TGTTCCAGCAGCTTAGGAGCCGGGACTAGCGGGAGGGAGGAGCAGTTCTTC.

The CDR3 bases are TGTGCCAGCGTTCTAGAAAGTACCGGGGAGCTGTTTTTT. Protein: CASVLESTGELFF. V and J are TRBV28 and TRBJ2-2, with unresolved D. V was clipped by 8 bases and J by 5 bases, with 12 bases between them. This CDR3 spans 13 amino acids. Per germline, CDR1 MDHEN and CDR2 SYDVKM.

The chain uses TRBV11-2 and TRBJ2-1, with TRBD2 identical over 8 bases. Trimming took 3 bases from V and 6 from J; bases not matched to a gene: 1. The CDR3 has 13 residues. Germline V lookup: CDR1 SGHAT, CDR2 FQNNGV. CDR3 amino acids: CASSFSGTNEQFF. The CDR3 DNA reads TGTGCCAGCAGCTTTAGCGGGACCAATGAGCAGTTCTTC.

The chain recombines TRBV6-5 with TRBJ1-3; D is ambiguous. This CDR3 is 15 amino acids long. Germline CDR1 MNHEY, CDR2 SVGAGI. Trimming removed 6 bases at V and 0 bases at J, with 12 bases between. The CDR3: CASSANGYSGNTIYF. The CDR3 bases are TGTGCCAGCAGCGCCAACGGGTACTCTGGAAACACCATATATTTT.

Concerning this clone: Other DNA sequences within the sample encode an identical CDR3. The rearrangement joins TRBV2 to TRBJ1-1; 8 nucleotides agree with TRBD1. The J segment lost 5 bases and the V segment lost 0 bases, leaving 8 bases of the junction unmatched. This CDR3 region has 16 residues. Germline V gives CDR1 SNHLY, CDR2 FYNNEI. CDR3 amino acids: CASSEALTGVSTEAFF. The CDR3 nucleotides are TGTGCCAGCAGTGAAGCGCTGACAGGGGTTAGTACTGAAGCTTTCTTT.

The chain recombines TRBV19 with TRBJ1-2; the match to TRBD1 covers 8 bases. Germline loops: CDR1 LNHDA, CDR2 SQIVND (reference sequence). The J segment lost 3 bases and the V segment lost 6 bases, leaving 6 bases of the junction unmatched. The CDR3 has 14 amino acids. The CDR3 region has the DNA TGTGCCAGTAGCCTGACAGGGGAGGACTATGGCTACACCTTC. It encodes CASSLTGEDYGYTF.

This clone came up once. The genes are TRBV7-9 and TRBJ1-5; weak D call: TRBD1 (5 bases). V gave up 4 bases and J gave up 7 bases, with 17 bases separating them. The CDR3 extends over 15 amino acids. CDR1 is SEHNR, CDR2 FQNEAQ, per germline (reference sequence). The CDR3 here is CASSSDGGFRQPQHF. CDR3 nucleotides: TGTGCCAGCAGCTCTGACGGGGGTTTCAGGCAGCCCCAGCATTTT. The full variable domain, rest sourced from reference TRBV7-9 and TRBJ1-5, is DTGVSQNPRHKITKRGQNVTFRCDPISEHNRLYWYRQTLGQGPEFLTYFQNEAQLEKSRLLSDRFSAERPKGSFSTLEIQRTEQGDSAMYLCASSSDGGFRQPQHFGDGTRLSIL.

The chain has TRBV6-4 and TRBJ2-1, with D possibly matching TRBD2 (6 bases). Deletions cut 6 bases from V and 6 bases from J, with 18 bases between. The germline CDR1 and CDR2 sequences are MRHNA and SNTAGT. The CDR3 loop spans 15 amino acids. The CDR3 nucleotides are TGTGCCAGCAGCCGGGCGGGGCTGGGAGGCAATGAGCAGTTCTTC. This gives the protein CASSRAGLGGNEQFF.

The chain recombines TRBV28 with TRBJ1-1; the D gene is possibly TRBD1 (5 bases). Germline-derived CDR1 and CDR2 are MDHEN and SYDVKM. V lost 3 bases, J lost 0 bases, and 17 bases lay in between. The CDR3 sequence is 17 residues long. The CDR3 DNA reads TGTGCCAGCAGTTTTTTGCTAATCACCAGGGTGAACACTGAAGCTTTCTTT. It codes for CASSFLLITRVNTEAFF.

The genes are TRBV6-4 and TRBJ2-1, with 7 bases identical to TRBD1. The CDR3 totals 15 residues. The V gene end was trimmed by 6 bases and the J gene end by 8 bases; junction bases not matched to a gene: 13. The germline gives CDR1 MRHNA, CDR2 SNTAGT. The CDR3 DNA is TGTGCCAGCAGCGTCGTCGCGGGCAGGGGGTATGAGCAGTTCTTC. Protein sequence: CASSVVAGRGYEQFF.

V gene TRBV10-3 combines with J gene TRBJ1-2; possibly TRBD1 for D (5 bases). The CDR3 is 12 residues long. With 5 bases removed from V and 4 bases from J, the gap between germline ends came to 8 bases. The germline CDR1 and CDR2 sequences are ENHRY and SYGVKD. The CDR3 nucleotides are TGTGCCATCAGTATTGACAGCTATGGCTACACCTTC. Its translation: CAISIDSYGYTF.

The chain links TRBV14 to TRBJ1-4; D unresolved. CDR1 is SGHDN and CDR2 is FVKESK in the germline V gene. The CDR3 covers 13 residues. V lost 1 base, J lost 4 bases, and 4 bases lay in between. The CDR3 here is CASSQGLNEKLFF. CDR3 bases: TGTGCCAGCAGCCAAGGACTTAATGAAAAACTGTTTTTT. The whole variable domain, filled in from reference TRBV14 and TRBJ1-4, reads EAGVTQFPSHSVIEKGQTVTLRCDPISGHDNLYWYRRVMGKEIKFLLHFVKESKQDESGMPNNRFLAERTGGTYSTLKVQPAELEDSGVYFCASSQGLNEKLFFGSGTQLSVL.

V and J are TRBV11-2 and TRBJ2-2; 7 bases are shared with TRBD2. The V gene's germline CDR1 is SGHAT and CDR2 FQNNGV. This CDR3 region has 13 residues. Losses at the gene ends were 3 bases for V and 7 bases for J; bases not matched to a gene: 2. The CDR3 DNA reads TGTGCCAGCAGCTTGGCGGGAGTCGGGGAGCTGTTTTTT. Amino acid sequence: CASSLAGVGELFF.

The rearrangement joins TRBV5-1 to TRBJ2-5; 9 bases align to TRBD2. This CDR3 is built from 17 residues. With V trimmed by 5 bases and J by 4 bases, 15 bases remained unmatched. Germline CDR1 is SGHRS and CDR2 is YFSETQ. The CDR3 region has the DNA TGCGCCAGCAGTCCCTTCGGTAGCGGGAGAGGGGCAGAGACCCAGTACTTC. This sequence encodes CASSPFGSGRGAETQYF.

This chain links TRBV7-9 with TRBJ2-1, with D tentatively TRBD2 (6 bases). V was pared by 5 bases and J by 7 bases, with 18 bases between. This CDR3 contains 15 residues. Per germline, CDR1 SEHNR and CDR2 FQNEAQ (reference sequence). CDR3 in amino acids: CASSPKTGEGNEQFF. The DNA for the CDR3 is TGTGCCAGCAGCCCGAAGACGGGAGAGGGTAATGAGCAGTTCTTC. Full variable domain (rest looked up from reference TRBV7-9 and TRBJ2-1): DTGVSQNPRHKITKRGQNVTFRCDPISEHNRLYWYRQTLGQGPEFLTYFQNEAQLEKSRLLSDRFSAERPKGSFSTLEIQRTEQGDSAMYLCASSPKTGEGNEQFFGPGTRLTVL.

V gene TRBV29-1 combines with J gene TRBJ1-4; the D gene is possibly TRBD1 (6 bases). The CDR3 consists of 15 residues. Trimming removed 1 base at V and 6 bases at J, with 15 bases between. CDR1 and CDR2 from the germline V gene are SQVTM and ANQGSEA. Written as DNA, the CDR3 is TGCAGCGTTGAAGGGACTCGGGAGGGGGATGAAAAACTGTTTTTT. Translation: CSVEGTREGDEKLFF. Variable domain in full (rest from reference TRBV29-1 and TRBJ1-4): SAVISQKPSRDICQRGTSLTIQCQVDSQVTMMFWYRQQPGQSLTLIATANQGSEATYESGFVIDKFPISRPNLTFSTLTVSNMSPEDSSIYLCSVEGTREGDEKLFFGSGTQLSVL.

V is TRBV4-3 and J is TRBJ2-1; D is perhaps TRBD1 (6 bases). Germline V gives CDR1 LGHNA, CDR2 YSLEER. The CDR3 is 16 amino acids. The germline V and J ends were trimmed by 4 bases and 0 bases, with 13 bases remaining between them. CDR3 bases: TGCGCCAGCAGCCTATCAGGGGTAAGCTCCTACAATGAGCAGTTCTTC. Translated, it gives CASSLSGVSSYNEQFF.

Concerning this clone itself: Germline and junction disagree at one end, which may indicate a read error. The chain couples TRBV7-9 to TRBJ1-5; 9 bases are a match to TRBD1. There are 15 residues in the CDR3. CDR1 is SEHNR, CDR2 FQNEAQ, per germline (reference sequence). The CDR3 coding sequence is TGTTCCAGCAGCTTAGAAGGGACAGGGAATCAGCCCCAGCATTTT. It is translated as CSSSLEGTGNQPQHF.

The chain is built from TRBV27 and TRBJ2-7; 7 bases fit TRBD2. With 5 bases clipped from V and 3 bases from J, the junction kept 13 bases outside the gene matches. Germline values: CDR1 MNHEY, CDR2 SMNVEV (reference sequence). The CDR3 is 16 amino acids. The CDR3 region is CASSALGASGRYEQYF. DNA of the CDR3: TGTGCCAGCAGTGCCCTCGGGGCTAGCGGCCGCTACGAGCAGTACTTC.